This T cell receptor (beta chain) stems from a study of T cells in localized non-small cell lung cancer. Study findings and constraints: Maximal T cell clonality occurred in uninvolved adjacent lung, with tumor ranking below it. Median about 58 top-100 tumor clones were shared with paired adjacent lung. Sequencing involved a lone tumor region, leaving heterogeneity possible.

The method was immunoSEQ multiplex PCR; TCRdb's version includes in-frame clones alone and lacks a portion of them. The sample gives about 77,000 clones, about 88% of which show up once; less than 25% is in the top ten. This clone was detected only once. Its antigen remains unidentified. CDR1 is SGDLS and CDR2 is YYNGEE in the germline V gene. The CDR3 has 15 residues. The V and J ends lost 4 bases and 7 bases respectively, with 15 bases between them. Sequences were derived from peripheral blood, sampled before any cancer treatment. This chain links TRBV9 with TRBJ1-6, with D perhaps TRBD1 (6 bases). This clonotype was obtained from a woman between 35 and 70 years old with stage I squamous cell lung carcinoma. CDR3 sequence (DNA): TGTGCCAGCAGCCCCGGTGGACAGACCAATTCACCCCTCCACTTT. Its protein is CASSPGGQTNSPLHF.